These T cell receptor beta chains were read from a single sample in a study of identical twins. TCRdb independently ran MiXCR on the 5' RACE reads; one entry per CDR3 protein. The sample records about 520,000 distinct CDR3 sequences, under 25% being singletons. This sample was also put to use in a study of T cells expressing NK-cell markers.

Sequencing was done on a sample of CD4+ T cells sorted from blood. These receptors all stem from a woman between 18 and 29 years old in good health. Both conserved end residues are part of each CDR3. D genes are given only for firm matches. Clone size, where shown, is once, few, many, or a class for clones that have expanded.

cdr3_aa: CASSAMQGANEKLFF; cdr3_nt: TGTGCCAGCAGCGCCATGCAGGGAGCTAATGAAAAACTGTTTTTT; v_call: TRBV2; j_call: TRBJ1-4; clone_size: .; d_call: .
cdr3_aa: CASSLWGRLAGGSSYNEQFF; cdr3_nt: TGTGCCAGCAGCTTATGGGGACGACTAGCGGGAGGGAGCTCCTACAATGAGCAGTTCTTC; v_call: TRBV11-2; j_call: TRBJ2-1; clone_size: few; d_call: TRBD2
cdr3_aa: CASTSQGPDTEAFF; cdr3_nt: TGTGCCAGCACCTCACAGGGCCCGGACACTGAAGCTTTCTTT; v_call: TRBV7-9; j_call: TRBJ1-1; clone_size: few; d_call: .
cdr3_aa: CASSPLGGGRNTEAFF; cdr3_nt: TGTGCCAGCAGCCCCTTAGGAGGAGGGCGGAACACTGAAGCTTTCTTT; v_call: TRBV11-3; j_call: TRBJ1-1; clone_size: .; d_call: .
cdr3_aa: CASSQGLPVSTDTQYF; cdr3_nt: TGTGCCAGCAGCCAGGGACTCCCGGTTAGCACAGATACGCAGTATTTT; v_call: TRBV4-2; j_call: TRBJ2-3; clone_size: .; d_call: .
cdr3_aa: CASSPPTRRLNEQFF; cdr3_nt: TGTGCCAGCAGCCCCCCAACCCGGCGGCTCAATGAGCAGTTCTTC; v_call: TRBV12-3/TRBV12-4; j_call: TRBJ2-1; clone_size: .; d_call: .
cdr3_aa: CATVDFNYGYTF; cdr3_nt: TGTGCCACAGTAGATTTTAACTATGGCTACACCTTC; v_call: TRBV10-3; j_call: TRBJ1-2; clone_size: .; d_call: .
cdr3_aa: CASSVDRGGDTQYF; cdr3_nt: TGTGCCAGCAGTGTCGACAGGGGAGGGGATACGCAGTATTTT; v_call: TRBV2; j_call: TRBJ2-3; clone_size: .; d_call: .
cdr3_aa: CASSLINKETQYF; cdr3_nt: TGTGCCAGCAGCTTAATCAACAAAGAGACCCAGTACTTC; v_call: TRBV11-3; j_call: TRBJ2-5; clone_size: .; d_call: .
cdr3_aa: CASREVAGGPYEQYF; cdr3_nt: TGTGCCAGCAGGGAAGTAGCGGGAGGGCCCTACGAGCAGTACTTC; v_call: TRBV27; j_call: TRBJ2-7; clone_size: once; d_call: TRBD2
cdr3_aa: CASSWEGLAEELFF; cdr3_nt: TGCGCCAGCAGCTGGGAGGGGCTGGCGGAGGAGCTGTTTTTT; v_call: TRBV5-1; j_call: TRBJ2-2; clone_size: .; d_call: TRBD2
cdr3_aa: CASSFRQRPYEQYF; cdr3_nt: TGTGCCAGCAGCTTTAGACAAAGACCCTACGAGCAGTACTTC; v_call: TRBV7-8; j_call: TRBJ2-7; clone_size: .; d_call: .
cdr3_aa: CAISEGTGARQPQHF; cdr3_nt: TGTGCCATCAGTGAAGGGACAGGGGCACGGCAGCCCCAGCATTTT; v_call: TRBV10-3; j_call: TRBJ1-5; clone_size: few; d_call: TRBD1
cdr3_aa: CAISVDRDTQYF; cdr3_nt: TGTGCCATCAGTGTCGACCGAGATACGCAGTATTTT; v_call: TRBV10-3; j_call: TRBJ2-3; clone_size: .; d_call: .
cdr3_aa: CASSPRGDTGELFF; cdr3_nt: TGCGCCAGCAGCCCCAGGGGAGACACCGGGGAGCTGTTTTTT; v_call: TRBV5-1; j_call: TRBJ2-2; clone_size: .; d_call: .
cdr3_aa: CASSLFWTGELFF; cdr3_nt: TGTGCCAGCAGCCTGTTTTGGACCGGGGAGCTGTTTTTT; v_call: TRBV5-6; j_call: TRBJ2-2; clone_size: .; d_call: .
cdr3_aa: CASSVGNGMTDTQYF; cdr3_nt: TGTGCCAGCAGCGTAGGTAACGGTATGACAGATACGCAGTATTTT; v_call: TRBV9; j_call: TRBJ2-3; clone_size: few; d_call: .
cdr3_aa: CSARDLSGGKMQYF; cdr3_nt: TGCAGTGCTAGAGATCTTTCAGGTGGGAAGATGCAGTATTTT; v_call: TRBV20-1; j_call: TRBJ2-3; clone_size: few; d_call: .
cdr3_aa: CASSKTGLRETQYF; cdr3_nt: TGTGCCAGCAGCAAGACAGGTTTGCGGGAGACCCAGTACTTC; v_call: TRBV9; j_call: TRBJ2-5; clone_size: .; d_call: .
cdr3_aa: CASSQDQGLRQETQYF; cdr3_nt: TGCGCCAGCAGCCAAGATCAGGGGCTAAGACAAGAGACCCAGTACTTC; v_call: TRBV4-3; j_call: TRBJ2-5; clone_size: .; d_call: .
cdr3_aa: CASSQAQGNTEAFF; cdr3_nt: TGTGCCAGCAGCCAAGCGCAAGGGAACACTGAAGCTTTCTTT; v_call: TRBV3-1; j_call: TRBJ1-1; clone_size: .; d_call: .
cdr3_aa: CASSSGPPSYEQYF; cdr3_nt: TGCGCCAGCAGTTCAGGGCCTCCGTCCTACGAGCAGTACTTC; v_call: TRBV5-1; j_call: TRBJ2-7; clone_size: few; d_call: .
cdr3_aa: CSARVSGNPYEQYF; cdr3_nt: TGCAGTGCTAGAGTTAGCGGTAATCCCTACGAGCAGTACTTC; v_call: TRBV20-1; j_call: TRBJ2-7; clone_size: once; d_call: .
cdr3_aa: CASSLDLRDTGSYEQYF; cdr3_nt: TGTGCCAGCAGCTTAGATCTAAGGGACACGGGCTCCTACGAGCAGTACTTC; v_call: TRBV11-2; j_call: TRBJ2-7; clone_size: .; d_call: .
cdr3_aa: CSASPGGYTF; cdr3_nt: TGCAGTGCTAGCCCGGGGGGCTACACCTTC; v_call: TRBV20-1; j_call: TRBJ1-2; clone_size: few; d_call: .
cdr3_aa: CASSSSLAKNIQYF; cdr3_nt: TGTGCCAGCAGCTCCTCGTTAGCCAAAAACATTCAGTACTTC; v_call: TRBV6-5; j_call: TRBJ2-4; clone_size: many; d_call: .
cdr3_aa: CSASPPSSSYEQYF; cdr3_nt: TGCAGTGCTAGCCCCCCCTCGAGTAGCTACGAGCAGTACTTC; v_call: TRBV20-1; j_call: TRBJ2-7; clone_size: few; d_call: .
cdr3_aa: CSASLGQGGEKLFF; cdr3_nt: TGCAGTGCTAGTCTGGGACAGGGGGGAGAAAAACTGTTTTTT; v_call: TRBV20-1; j_call: TRBJ1-4; clone_size: few; d_call: TRBD1
cdr3_aa: CASSPPGGSTQYF; cdr3_nt: TGTGCCAGCTCACCACCTGGAGGGTCTACGCAGTATTTT; v_call: TRBV18; j_call: TRBJ2-3; clone_size: .; d_call: .
cdr3_aa: CSAPGRLTSGANVLTF; cdr3_nt: TGCAGTGCTCCGGGACGTCTGACGTCTGGGGCCAACGTCCTGACTTTC; v_call: TRBV20-1; j_call: TRBJ2-6; clone_size: .; d_call: .
cdr3_aa: CASSRGDSGNTIYF; cdr3_nt: TGCGCCAGCAGCCGCGGTGACTCTGGAAACACCATATATTTT; v_call: TRBV5-1; j_call: TRBJ1-3; clone_size: .; d_call: .
cdr3_aa: CASSLDGQGREQYF; cdr3_nt: TGTGCCAGCAGCCTTGACGGACAGGGGCGCGAGCAGTACTTC; v_call: TRBV27; j_call: TRBJ2-7; clone_size: .; d_call: TRBD1
cdr3_aa: CASGSRRAAYEQYF; cdr3_nt: TGTGCCAGCGGATCCAGAAGAGCAGCCTACGAGCAGTACTTC; v_call: TRBV6-1; j_call: TRBJ2-7; clone_size: .; d_call: .
cdr3_aa: CSAPRAPGEQYF; cdr3_nt: TGCAGTGCTCCCCGGGCCCCGGGCGAGCAGTACTTC; v_call: TRBV20-1; j_call: TRBJ2-7; clone_size: few; d_call: .
cdr3_aa: CASLRLARTGELFF; cdr3_nt: TGTGCCAGCCTCCGACTAGCGAGGACCGGGGAGCTGTTTTTT; v_call: TRBV28; j_call: TRBJ2-2; clone_size: few; d_call: TRBD2
cdr3_aa: CASSIAGFQETQYF; cdr3_nt: TGTGCCAGCAGCATAGCGGGGTTCCAAGAGACCCAGTACTTC; v_call: TRBV13; j_call: TRBJ2-5; clone_size: .; d_call: TRBD2
cdr3_aa: CSVRRDSYEQYF; cdr3_nt: TGCAGCGTACGCAGGGACTCCTACGAGCAGTACTTC; v_call: TRBV29-1; j_call: TRBJ2-7; clone_size: many; d_call: .
cdr3_aa: CASSPLRDTGELFF; cdr3_nt: TGTGCCAGCAGCCCTTTAAGGGATACCGGGGAGCTGTTTTTT; v_call: TRBV5-5; j_call: TRBJ2-2; clone_size: few; d_call: .
cdr3_aa: CASSLEKVREQYF; cdr3_nt: TGTGCCAGCAGCTTAGAAAAAGTTCGCGAGCAGTACTTC; v_call: TRBV7-2; j_call: TRBJ2-7; clone_size: many; d_call: .
cdr3_aa: CASSPSGQGRYPDEQFF; cdr3_nt: TGTGCCAGCAGCCCATCCGGACAGGGAAGGTATCCTGATGAGCAGTTCTTC; v_call: TRBV4-2; j_call: TRBJ2-1; clone_size: .; d_call: TRBD1
cdr3_aa: CASRGVTGGYTF; cdr3_nt: TGTGCCAGCAGAGGGGTGACGGGAGGCTACACCTTC; v_call: TRBV27; j_call: TRBJ1-2; clone_size: .; d_call: .
cdr3_aa: CASSVATGGRTDTQYF; cdr3_nt: TGTGCCAGCAGCGTCGCGACAGGGGGTAGGACAGATACGCAGTATTTT; v_call: TRBV9; j_call: TRBJ2-3; clone_size: .; d_call: TRBD1
cdr3_aa: CASSPGQGFTGELFF; cdr3_nt: TGTGCCAGCAGCCCGGGACAGGGGTTCACCGGGGAGCTGTTTTTT; v_call: TRBV27; j_call: TRBJ2-2; clone_size: .; d_call: TRBD1
cdr3_aa: CAWTSSHYGYTF; cdr3_nt: TGTGCCTGGACTTCCAGCCACTATGGCTACACCTTC; v_call: TRBV30; j_call: TRBJ1-2; clone_size: .; d_call: .
cdr3_aa: CSVEGGGGDTQYF; cdr3_nt: TGCAGCGTTGAGGGGGGAGGAGGTGATACGCAGTATTTT; v_call: TRBV29-1; j_call: TRBJ2-3; clone_size: .; d_call: .
cdr3_aa: CASSLLRGNYNEQFF; cdr3_nt: TGTGCCAGCAGCTTGCTACGCGGTAATTACAATGAGCAGTTCTTC; v_call: TRBV5-6; j_call: TRBJ2-1; clone_size: few; d_call: .